Listed here are 24 T cell receptor beta chains from one sample, sequenced in a study. Treg sorting used a CD4+CD25+CD127-/low gate. Via MiXCR, TCRdb re-called the 5' RACE reads, giving one row per CDR3 protein. The sample includes about 32,000 distinct CDR3 sequences, about a quarter of them seen just once. Sequencing was done on a sample of tumor-infiltrating Tregs sorted from the breast tumor. These receptors were taken from a female donor with breast cancer.

Comments on this clonotype: Being one base from a much bigger clone, this may be a read error. The rearrangement uses TRBV28 and TRBJ1-1; weak D call: TRBD1 (5 bases). Trimming removed 4 bases from V and 5 bases from J, with 14 bases in between. Germline assignment: CDR1 MDHEN and CDR2 SYDVKM. The length of the CDR3 is 14 residues. The CDR3 DNA follows: TGTGCCAGCAGTTCCTCCGGGACGGGTACTGAAGCTTTCTTT. Translating it yields CASSSSGTGTEAFF.

This rearrangement joins TRBV12-3 or TRBV12-4 to TRBJ2-5; 9 nucleotides agree with TRBD2. The CDR3 has 15 residues. Trimming cost V 7 bases and J 3 bases; bases outside gene matches: 9. The CDR3 loop is CASTRGVAGEETQYF. The CDR3 nucleotides read TGTGCCAGCACTCGAGGGGTAGCGGGAGAAGAGACCCAGTACTTC.

The table lists this clonotype with a few counts. The V gene is TRBV12-3 or TRBV12-4, the J gene TRBJ2-7; the D gene is possibly TRBD2 (6 bases). V was trimmed by 2 bases and J by 5 bases, leaving 16 bases between them. This CDR3 is built from 15 residues. This chain's CDR3 is CASSLRRGAVDEQYF. The CDR3 bases are TGTGCCAGCAGTTTAAGGCGGGGCGCGGTCGACGAGCAGTACTTC.

This clonotype was counted ten times or more. The J gene is TRBJ2-3, the V gene TRBV7-2, with 7 positions matching TRBD2. CDR3 length: 16 amino acids. In germline, CDR1 is SGHTA, CDR2 FQGNSA. The V and J ends lost 2 bases and 3 bases, in that order; junction bases with no gene match: 8. The CDR3 coding sequence is TGTGCCAGCAGCTTAACAGCGGGGCCCCCTACAGATACGCAGTATTTT. Its protein product is CASSLTAGPPTDTQYF. Based on the CDR3 plus reference TRBV7-2 and TRBJ2-3, the full variable domain is GAGVSQSPSNKVTEKGKDVELRCDPISGHTALYWYRQSLGQGLEFLIYFQGNSAPDKSGLPSDRFSAERTGGSVSTLTIQRTQQEDSAVYLCASSLTAGPPTDTQYFGPGTRLTVL.

This clonotype has a count of ten or more. The J gene is TRBJ1-1, the V gene TRBV29-1, with D hard to call. With 4 bases removed from V and 1 base from J, the gap between germline ends came to 7 bases. Germline assignment: CDR1 SQVTM and CDR2 ANQGSEA. The CDR3 length is 12 residues. This CDR3 is CSVGRTNTEAFF. The CDR3 DNA sequence: TGCAGCGTTGGTAGGACGAACACTGAAGCTTTCTTT.

Notes on this clonotype: Just one base apart from a much larger clone, this may be a read error. The CDR3 sequence: CASSNKQEGAYNEQFF. The CDR3 DNA is TGTGCCAGCAGCAATAAGCAGGAGGGCGCCTACAATGAGCAGTTCTTC. The rearrangement links TRBV6-6 to TRBJ2-1, with D maybe TRBD2 (6 bases). Trimming took 6 bases from V and 2 from J, leaving 17 bases between them. Per germline, CDR1 MNHNY and CDR2 SVGAGI (reference sequence). This CDR3 comprises 16 residues.

This clonotype has just a few counts. At one end, the junction sequence differs from germline, possibly due to a read error. The CDR3 region has the DNA TGCAGCGTTGGTAGGACGAACACTGAAGCTCTCTTT. This codes for CSVGRTNTEALF. The V and J genes are TRBV29-1 and TRBJ1-1; D call uncertain. This CDR3 is 12 amino acids long. The germline V gene encodes CDR1 SQVTM and CDR2 ANQGSEA.

This sequence joins TRBV12-3 or TRBV12-4 and TRBJ2-7, with D uncertain. The CDR3 spans 12 residues. The V gene lost 4 bases and the J gene lost 8 bases, with 12 bases spanning the gap. This chain's CDR3 is CASSSPPDQQYF. The CDR3 nucleotides read TGTGCCAGCAGTTCCCCGCCCGACCAGCAGTACTTC.

On this clonotype: A read error may be the cause here, since a much bigger clone is one base away. No conserved phenylalanine or tryptophan is present at the end of the CDR3, so a read error is the likely explanation. The V and J genes are TRBV20-1 and TRBJ2-1; maybe TRBD1 (5 bases). Trimming removed 0 bases from V and 0 bases from J, with 9 bases in between. Germline assignment: CDR1 DFQATT and CDR2 SNEGSKA (reference sequence). The CDR3 totals 15 residues. The CDR3 DNA is TGCAGTGCTAGAGAGGACACGAGCTCCTACAATGAGCAGTTCCTC. This encodes CSAREDTSSYNEQFL.

In the case of this clonotype: One end of the junction does not line up with germline, which may come from a read error. This chain connects TRBV4-1 to TRBJ2-1; 12 positions match TRBD2. CDR1 is MGHRA, CDR2 YSYEKL, per germline. The CDR3 loop spans 18 amino acids. The CDR3 nucleotides are TGTGCCAGCAGTGCCCTAGCGGGAGGGATTGGTTACGACAATGAGCAGTTCTTC. Its protein product is CASSALAGGIGYDNEQFF.

The gene calls are TRBV12-3 or TRBV12-4 and TRBJ2-3; 7 positions agree with TRBD2. V was clipped by 2 bases and J by 6 bases; unmatched bases: 11. This CDR3 region has 16 residues. Written as DNA, the CDR3 is TGTGCCAGCAGTTTATGGGGGGGTAGGAGAGAGGATACGCAGTATTTT. As protein: CASSLWGGRREDTQYF.

This clonotype was detected only a few times. This may stem from a read error, because a much larger clone lies one nucleotide away. V usage is TRBV6-5 and J usage is TRBJ1-1; D ambiguous. The CDR3 totals 13 residues. Germline V CDR1 and CDR2: MNHEY, SVGAGI. The CDR3 loop reads CASGYSWNTEAFF. CDR3 DNA: TGTGCCAGCGGTTACTCGTGGAACACTGAAGCTTTCTTT.

Note on this clonotype: An end of the junction does not agree with germline; a read error may underlie this. The J gene is TRBJ2-1, the V gene TRBV9; no clear D. The CDR3 length is 15 residues. Per germline, CDR1 SGDLS and CDR2 YYNGEE. The CDR3 protein is CASSVGLAEYIEQFF. CDR3 sequence (DNA): TGTGCCAGCAGCGTCGGGCTTGCGGAATACATTGAGCAGTTCTTC.

Notes on this clonotype: No conserved phenylalanine or tryptophan ends this CDR3, so it is likely a read error. The chain couples TRBV9 to TRBJ1-5; TRBD1 aligns across 8 bases. The trim removed 5 bases at V and 3 bases at J, leaving 4 bases unmatched. The CDR3 spans 14 residues. Germline V gene sequence: CDR1 SGDLS, CDR2 YYNGEE. The CDR3 region has the DNA TGTGCCAGCAGTGGGGGACAGGACAATCAGCCCCAGCATCTT. This sequence encodes CASSGGQDNQPQHL.

The chain has TRBV7-2 and TRBJ2-1; D ambiguous. The V end was cut by 10 bases, the J end by 8 bases, with 21 bases between. The CDR3 consists of 14 residues. The germline CDR1 and CDR2 sequences are SGHTA and FQGNSA. The CDR3 DNA follows: TGTACCACCGACCCGTGGGATAGAGACTATGAGCAGTTCTTC. The encoded protein is CTTDPWDRDYEQFF.

This clonotype was detected only a few times. The chain's CDR3 is CASSYIRASGNNEQFF. CDR3 sequence (DNA): TGTGCCAGCAGTTACATACGGGCTAGCGGAAACAATGAGCAGTTCTTC. The rearrangement links TRBV6-6 to TRBJ2-1; 7 nucleotides line up with TRBD2. Germline trimming cut 2 bases from V and 5 bases from J; bases unmatched to any gene: 9. Germline loops: CDR1 MNHNY, CDR2 SVGAGI (reference sequence). This CDR3 has 16 residues.

This clonotype showed up many times. The chain employs TRBV2 and TRBJ1-1; D uncertain. Trimming shortened V by 8 bases and J by 1 base, and 14 bases separated the two germline ends. Germline CDR1 reads SNHLY; CDR2 reads FYNNEI. The CDR3 runs 14 residues. The CDR3 spells CASSVEGWNTEAFF. Here the CDR3 DNA reads TGTGCCAGCTCCGTAGAAGGGTGGAACACTGAAGCTTTCTTT.

The chain links TRBV29-1 to TRBJ2-7, with 8 bases fitting TRBD1. J gave up 5 bases and V 5 bases, and 8 bases lay outside the gene matches. The CDR3 is 13 amino acids. Germline V gene lookup returns CDR1 SQVTM and CDR2 ANQGSEA. The CDR3 region is CSVSRTGMDEQYF. In DNA, the CDR3 is TGCAGCGTTTCCCGGACAGGGATGGACGAGCAGTACTTC.

This clonotype was seen repeatedly, ten times or more. The CDR3 here is CSVEDLVTQYF. DNA for the CDR3: TGCAGCGTTGAAGATCTGGTAACCCAGTACTTC. J is TRBJ2-5 and V is TRBV29-1; D is ambiguous. Germline CDR1 is SQVTM and CDR2 is ANQGSEA. V was pared by 0 bases and J by 8 bases, with 7 bases between. The CDR3 contains 11 residues.

The rearrangement uses TRBV6-6 and TRBJ2-3; D is perhaps TRBD2 (6 bases). V was pared by 6 bases and J by 2 bases, with 12 bases between. Germline-derived CDR1 and CDR2 are MNHNY and SVGAGI (reference sequence). The CDR3 has 14 amino acids. The CDR3 DNA follows: TGTGCCAGCAGACGGGACTTACTCACAGATACGCAGTATTTT. Its protein is CASRRDLLTDTQYF.

About this clonotype itself: A much larger clone differs from this one at a single base, so this may be a read error. This chain joins TRBV19 and TRBJ2-1; TRBD2 matches 10 bases. Germline assignment: CDR1 LNHDA and CDR2 SQIVND (reference sequence). CDR3 length: 15 residues. The CDR3 loop is CTSSPLAGLNNEQFF. CDR3 coding DNA: TGTACCAGTAGTCCACTAGCGGGACTTAACAATGAGCAGTTCTTC.

The sample holds many counts of this clonotype. The chain uses TRBV7-9 and TRBJ2-3, with 9 bases matching TRBD1. V lost 6 bases to trimming and J lost 5 bases; unmatched junction nucleotides: 9. Germline values: CDR1 SEHNR, CDR2 FQNEAQ (reference sequence). The CDR3 sequence is 15 residues long. Here the CDR3 DNA reads TGTGCCAGCAGGGACAGGGGCGGGATCCTAGATACGCAGTATTTT. It translates to CASRDRGGILDTQYF.

In its sample, this clonotype was seen many times. This chain connects TRBV9 to TRBJ1-1; D is uncertain. In germline, CDR1 is SGDLS, CDR2 YYNGEE. The CDR3 contains 18 residues. Deletions cut 1 base from V and 0 bases from J, with 19 bases between. CDR3 in amino acids: CASSVRPNNLGMNTEAFF. The CDR3 region has the DNA TGTGCCAGCAGCGTAAGGCCAAATAATTTGGGGATGAACACTGAAGCTTTCTTT.

This clonotype was observed many times. V is TRBV27 and J is TRBJ2-1; TRBD2 agrees at 11 bases. CDR3 length: 16 residues. CDR1 MNHEY and CDR2 SMNVEV come from the germline V gene (reference sequence). V gave up 4 bases and J gave up 8 bases; unmatched junction bases: 10. The CDR3 spells CASSSTTSGTAHEQFF. CDR3 DNA sequence: TGTGCCAGCAGTTCAACGACTAGCGGGACGGCCCATGAGCAGTTCTTC.